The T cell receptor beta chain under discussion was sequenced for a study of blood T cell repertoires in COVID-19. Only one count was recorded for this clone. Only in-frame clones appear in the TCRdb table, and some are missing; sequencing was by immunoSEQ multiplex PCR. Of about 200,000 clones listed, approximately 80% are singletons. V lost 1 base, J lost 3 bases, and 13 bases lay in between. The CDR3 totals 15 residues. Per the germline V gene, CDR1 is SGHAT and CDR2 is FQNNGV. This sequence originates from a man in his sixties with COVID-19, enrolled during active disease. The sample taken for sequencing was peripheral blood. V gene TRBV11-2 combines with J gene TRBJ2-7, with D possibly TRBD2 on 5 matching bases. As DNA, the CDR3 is TGTGCCAGCAGCTTAGTTGCCTACAGCGGCTACGAGCAGTACTTC. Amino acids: CASSLVAYSGYEQYF.